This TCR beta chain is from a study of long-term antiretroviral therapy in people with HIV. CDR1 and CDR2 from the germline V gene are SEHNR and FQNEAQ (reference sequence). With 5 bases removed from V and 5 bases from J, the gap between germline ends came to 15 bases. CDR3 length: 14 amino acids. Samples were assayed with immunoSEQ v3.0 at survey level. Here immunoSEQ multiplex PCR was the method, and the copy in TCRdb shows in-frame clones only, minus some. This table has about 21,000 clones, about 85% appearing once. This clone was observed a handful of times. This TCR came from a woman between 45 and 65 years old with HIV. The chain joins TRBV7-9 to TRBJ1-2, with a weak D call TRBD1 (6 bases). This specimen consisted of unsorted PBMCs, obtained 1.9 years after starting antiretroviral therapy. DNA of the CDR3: TGTGCCAGCAGCCCCCAGGGGCGAGGGTATGGCTACACCTTC. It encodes CASSPQGRGYGYTF. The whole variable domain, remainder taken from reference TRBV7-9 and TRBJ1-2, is DTGVSQNPRHKITKRGQNVTFRCDPISEHNRLYWYRQTLGQGPEFLTYFQNEAQLEKSRLLSDRFSAERPKGSFSTLEIQRTEQGDSAMYLCASSPQGRGYGYTFGSGTRLTVV.